The 30 T cell receptor beta chains given below trace back to one sample, sequenced in a study of blood T cells in healthy people across ages. PCR was performed a second time for about 7 to 12 cycles using a sample-barcoded 5' primer and a J-beta primer mix. Each CDR3 protein is one row after TCRdb ran MiXCR on the 5' RACE reads. The sample carries hundreds of thousands of distinct CDR3 sequences, around three fifths recorded once. The specimen sequenced was blood. The receptors were gathered from a man between 40 and 49 years old in good health.

Here the CDR3 DNA reads TGTGCCACCAGCCCAGTTGGTGGCTTTTATACGCAGTATTTT. As protein: CATSPVGGFYTQYF. The chain couples TRBV15 to TRBJ2-3; no clear D. The CDR3 runs 14 residues. Germline-derived CDR1 and CDR2 are LNHNV and YYDKDF (reference sequence). V lost 5 bases, J lost 7 bases, and 16 bases lay in between.

V gene TRBV29-1 combines with J gene TRBJ2-7; 9 bases are a match to TRBD1. The V and J ends lost 4 bases and 2 bases, in that order; junction bases with no gene match: 3. The germline CDR1 and CDR2 sequences are SQVTM and ANQGSEA. The CDR3 consists of 13 residues. Written as DNA, the CDR3 is TGCAGCGTTGCTGGACAGGGGACCTACGAGCAGTACTTC. As protein: CSVAGQGTYEQYF.

The rearrangement uses TRBV12-3 or TRBV12-4 and TRBJ2-3; 11 bases align to TRBD1. Losses at the gene ends were 6 bases for V and 4 bases for J; bases not matched to a gene: 15. This CDR3 contains 18 residues. The CDR3 sequence is CASSPGGTGGRGADTQYF. The CDR3 DNA reads TGTGCCAGCAGCCCGGGAGGGACAGGGGGACGCGGGGCAGATACGCAGTATTTT.

This clonotype was detected only a few times. V and J are TRBV5-1 and TRBJ2-5, with 8 bases that match TRBD1. CDR1 is SGHRS, CDR2 YFSETQ, per germline. The CDR3 is 13 residues long. J was trimmed by 4 bases and V by 3 bases; bases with no gene match: 2. Here the CDR3 reads CASSYGQGETQYF. CDR3 DNA sequence: TGCGCCAGCAGCTACGGACAGGGAGAGACCCAGTACTTC.

The gene calls are TRBV13 and TRBJ2-1, with a weak D call TRBD1 (6 bases). V lost 0 bases, J lost 9 bases, and 18 bases lay in between. The length of the CDR3 is 16 residues. The germline V gene encodes CDR1 PRHDT and CDR2 FYEKMQ (reference sequence). The CDR3 coding sequence is TGTGCCAGCAGCTTAGGGAGGCAGGGGCGTAACGCTGAGCAGTTCTTC. This translates into CASSLGRQGRNAEQFF. Looking up the rest from reference TRBV13 and TRBJ2-1 gives the full variable domain: AAGVIQSPRHLIKEKRETATLKCYPIPRHDTVYWYQQGPGQDPQFLISFYEKMQSDKGSIPDRFSAQQFSDYHSELNMSSLELGDSALYFCASSLGRQGRNAEQFFGPGTRLTVL.

A note on this clonotype: One end of the junction does not line up with germline, which may come from a read error. This sequence joins TRBV20-1 and TRBJ2-3; the D is unclear. The CDR3 length is 17 residues. Germline V gene lookup returns CDR1 DFQATT and CDR2 SNEGSKA (reference sequence). CDR3 sequence reads: CSVRDPWSDRGTDTQYF. The CDR3 DNA is TGCAGTGTTAGAGATCCTTGGTCAGATCGGGGCACAGATACGCAGTATTTT.

The genes are TRBV7-9 and TRBJ2-5; the D call may be TRBD1 or TRBD2 (5 bases each). The V gene lost 5 bases and the J gene lost 9 bases, with 22 bases spanning the gap. Germline CDR1 and CDR2: SEHNR and FQNEAQ (reference sequence). The CDR3 covers 15 residues. CDR3 sequence reads: CASSPSRVGRGAQYF. The CDR3 DNA follows: TGTGCCAGCAGCCCTAGTCGGGTTGGTCGGGGCGCCCAGTACTTC.

This clonotype turned up a few times. The rearrangement joins TRBV7-9 to TRBJ2-5, with TRBD2 matching over 7 bases. The CDR3 totals 14 residues. The V gene end was trimmed by 3 bases and the J gene end by 5 bases; junction bases not matched to a gene: 6. Germline loops: CDR1 SEHNR, CDR2 FQNEAQ (reference sequence). The CDR3 region is CASSLGGARETQYF. The CDR3, as DNA: TGTGCCAGCAGCTTGGGAGGGGCCAGGGAGACCCAGTACTTC.

The rearrangement joins TRBV12-3 or TRBV12-4 to TRBJ2-1; TRBD1 aligns across 9 bases. The CDR3 length is 16 residues. J lost 0 bases, V lost 8 bases, and 8 bases had no gene match. CDR3 region: CASENGDRVSYNEQFF. The DNA of the CDR3 is TGTGCCAGCGAAAATGGGGACAGGGTCTCCTACAATGAGCAGTTCTTC.

This rearrangement joins TRBV27 to TRBJ1-2; D call uncertain. CDR3 size: 11 residues. Trimming pared 9 bases from V and 6 bases from J, leaving 11 bases between. Germline loops: CDR1 MNHEY, CDR2 SMNVEV (reference sequence). In DNA form, the CDR3 reads TGTGCCAGTCTAGGAATTAATGGCTACACCTTC. Encoded protein: CASLGINGYTF.

This clonotype appeared a few times. The chain employs TRBV12-3 or TRBV12-4 and TRBJ2-2; 11 nucleotides align to TRBD2. The V gene end was trimmed by 1 base and the J gene end by 2 bases; junction bases not matched to a gene: 3. This CDR3 is built from 17 residues. CDR3 sequence reads: CASSLEGTSGNTGELFF. As DNA, the CDR3 is TGTGCCAGCAGTTTAGAGGGGACTAGCGGTAACACCGGGGAGCTGTTTTTT.

The genes are TRBV27 and TRBJ1-6, with 7 positions matching TRBD1. Losses at the gene ends were 3 bases for V and 7 bases for J; bases not matched to a gene: 3. CDR1 and CDR2 from the germline V gene are MNHEY and SMNVEV (reference sequence). The CDR3 consists of 14 residues. In nucleotides, the CDR3 is TGTGCCAGCAGTTTTGAGGGGGCGAATTCACCCCTCCACTTT. This encodes CASSFEGANSPLHF.

This clonotype came up once. The rearrangement joins TRBV7-2 to TRBJ2-1; 11 nucleotides agree with TRBD2. This CDR3 has 15 amino acids. With 5 bases clipped from V and 10 bases from J, the junction kept 10 bases outside the gene matches. Germline-derived CDR1 and CDR2 are SGHTA and FQGNSA. For the CDR3, the DNA is TGTGCCAGCAGCCCGGGTACTAGCGGGGGTCGGGAGCAGTTCTTC. Protein: CASSPGTSGGREQFF.

This clonotype came up a few times. This rearrangement joins TRBV10-3 to TRBJ2-1; 11 positions match TRBD2. With 6 bases clipped from V and 6 bases from J, the junction kept 10 bases outside the gene matches. From germline, CDR1 is ENHRY and CDR2 SYGVKD. This CDR3 is 16 amino acids long. As DNA, the CDR3 is TGTGCCATCAGGCCCCAAACTAGCGGGAGTGGCAATGAGCAGTTCTTC. Protein: CAIRPQTSGSGNEQFF.

V and J are TRBV3-1 and TRBJ2-1; TRBD1 is a possible D gene (5 bases). CDR3 length equals 15 residues. In germline, CDR1 is LGHDT, CDR2 YNNKEL (reference sequence). The V gene lost 4 bases and the J gene lost 1 base, with 11 bases spanning the gap. This CDR3 is CASSPSRASYNEQFF. CDR3 bases: TGTGCCAGCAGCCCCAGCAGGGCGTCCTACAATGAGCAGTTCTTC.

This clonotype was observed a handful of times. The CDR3 here is CASSFGHGGSPLHF. DNA of the CDR3: TGTGCCAGCAGCTTCGGGCACGGGGGCTCACCCCTCCACTTT. The chain carries TRBV7-3 and TRBJ1-6, with D perhaps matching TRBD1 (6 bases). This CDR3 region has 14 residues. V was trimmed by 3 bases and J by 10 bases, leaving 13 bases between them. Germline assignment: CDR1 SGHTA and CDR2 FQGTGA.

This chain links TRBV20-1 with TRBJ2-1; tentative D call: TRBD2 (6 bases). The J call may be wrong; the DNA end is better matched by TRBJ2-7. Germline assignment: CDR1 DFQATT and CDR2 SNEGSKA (reference sequence). This CDR3 has 16 residues. CDR3 sequence (DNA): TGCAGTGCTAGAGATCAGCGGGTGCTCTCCTACAATGAGCAGTACTTC. This encodes CSARDQRVLSYNEQYF.

DNA of the CDR3: TGCAGTGCCTCAGGGGGTTCCGGGGTGGGGACTGAAGCTTTCTTT. Protein: CSASGGSGVGTEAFF. The V gene is TRBV20-1, the J gene TRBJ1-1, with 7 bases aligning to TRBD1. This CDR3 is built from 15 residues. The V and J ends lost 6 bases and 5 bases, in that order; junction bases with no gene match: 15. Germline-derived CDR1 and CDR2 are DFQATT and SNEGSKA (reference sequence).

This clonotype was detected only a few times. The V gene is TRBV30, the J gene TRBJ1-1; D ambiguous. Germline CDR1 reads GTSNPN; CDR2 reads SVGIG (reference sequence). V lost 4 bases and J 1 base, leaving 10 bases between the germline ends. This CDR3 comprises 13 residues. CDR3: CAWNRRTNTEAFF. Written as DNA, the CDR3 is TGTGCCTGGAATAGACGGACGAACACTGAAGCTTTCTTT.

This chain connects TRBV4-1 to TRBJ2-1, with D perhaps given as TRBD1 or TRBD2 (5 bases each). CDR3 length equals 16 residues. Per germline, CDR1 MGHRA and CDR2 YSYEKL. Trimming removed 1 base from V and 8 bases from J, with 18 bases in between. CDR3 protein: CASSQGIRSGTDEQFF. As DNA, the CDR3 is TGCGCCAGCAGCCAAGGGATCAGGTCGGGGACCGATGAGCAGTTCTTC.

The sample holds a few counts of this clonotype. The chain joins TRBV7-9 to TRBJ2-1; D might be TRBD2 (5 bases). Trimming shortened V by 1 base and J by 9 bases, and 7 bases separated the two germline ends. This CDR3 has 12 residues. The V gene's germline CDR1 is SEHNR and CDR2 FQNEAQ (reference sequence). CDR3 residues: CASSLVTTEQFF. The CDR3 coding sequence is TGTGCCAGCAGCTTAGTGACTACTGAGCAGTTCTTC.

This sequence joins TRBV20-1 and TRBJ1-1; tentative D call: TRBD1 (6 bases). CDR3 length: 12 residues. Germline loops: CDR1 DFQATT, CDR2 SNEGSKA (reference sequence). Trimming stripped 5 bases from V and 9 bases from J, with 16 bases between. The CDR3 region is CSAPDLGQKAFF. Here the CDR3 DNA reads TGCAGTGCTCCGGATCTGGGACAAAAAGCTTTCTTT.

There are a few counts of this clonotype. The chain couples TRBV25-1 to TRBJ2-1, with D possibly matching TRBD1 (6 bases). Trimming took off 2 bases at V and 7 bases at J, with 9 bases between the two ends. Germline lookup yields CDR1 MGHDK and CDR2 SYGVNS. CDR3 length: 13 residues. As DNA, the CDR3 is TGTGCCAGCAGTGAAACAGGGATTAATGAGCAGTTCTTC. Residues: CASSETGINEQFF.

V usage is TRBV28 and J usage is TRBJ2-7, with TRBD1 as a possible D gene (5 bases). Trimming removed 3 bases from V and 0 bases from J, with 15 bases in between. The germline V gene encodes CDR1 MDHEN and CDR2 SYDVKM. The CDR3 has 16 residues. This chain's CDR3 is CASSLRLGEFSYEQYF. In nucleotides, the CDR3 is TGTGCCAGCAGTTTGCGGCTAGGGGAATTCTCCTACGAGCAGTACTTC.

The chain has TRBV7-9 and TRBJ2-7; D may match TRBD1 or TRBD2 (5 bases each). V lost 5 bases and J 4 bases, leaving 12 bases between the germline ends. Germline values: CDR1 SEHNR, CDR2 FQNEAQ (reference sequence). The CDR3 is made up of 13 amino acids. CDR3 sequence reads: CASSRGRQYEQYF. The CDR3 DNA follows: TGTGCCAGCAGCCGGGGACGACAATACGAGCAGTACTTC.

Points on this clonotype: The junction and the germline gene differ at one end; a read error may be behind it. V and J are TRBV11-2 and TRBJ2-1; D may match TRBD1 or TRBD2 (6 bases each). Germline CDR1 SGHAT, CDR2 FQNNGV. This CDR3 is built from 14 residues. For the CDR3, the DNA is TGCGCCAGCAGCTCGGGGGCCGGCAACAATGAGCAGTTCTTC. As protein: CASSSGAGNNEQFF.

This chain connects TRBV7-2 to TRBJ2-2; no clear D gene. V dropped 8 bases and J dropped 8 bases, with 15 bases sitting between them. Germline V gene sequence: CDR1 SGHTA, CDR2 FQGNSA. The CDR3 loop spans 13 amino acids. CDR3 in amino acids: CASGVFRTGELFF. CDR3 sequence (DNA): TGTGCCAGCGGCGTATTTCGCACTGGGGAGCTGTTTTTT. The full variable domain, its missing parts supplied by reference TRBV7-2 and TRBJ2-2, is GAGVSQSPSNKVTEKGKDVELRCDPISGHTALYWYRQSLGQGLEFLIYFQGNSAPDKSGLPSDRFSAERTGGSVSTLTIQRTQQEDSAVYLCASGVFRTGELFFGEGSRLTVL.

In its sample, this clonotype was seen once. V gene TRBV6-5 combines with J gene TRBJ2-7; the match to TRBD2 covers 9 bases. The end of the DNA fits TRBJ2-4 better, so the J call may be wrong. In germline, CDR1 is MNHEY, CDR2 SVGAGI. The CDR3 is made up of 15 amino acids. CDR3 loop: CASSFGSLAGDIQYF. CDR3 coding DNA: TGTGCCAGCAGTTTCGGCTCATTAGCGGGAGACATTCAGTACTTC.

This chain links TRBV6-1 with TRBJ2-7, with D perhaps matching TRBD2 (5 bases). Germline V gene lookup returns CDR1 MNHNS and CDR2 SASEGT. V was trimmed by 2 bases and J by 0 bases, leaving 14 bases between them. The CDR3 has 16 residues. CDR3 DNA: TGTGCCAGCAGTGAACAGCCGGGAAGAAGCTCCTACGAGCAGTACTTC. The encoded protein is CASSEQPGRSSYEQYF.

The chain recombines TRBV4-2 with TRBJ2-7; D ambiguous. Germline assignment: CDR1 LGHNA and CDR2 YNFKEQ. This CDR3 is 15 amino acids long. V shed 0 bases and J shed 7 bases, with 16 bases lying between them. The CDR3 DNA reads as TGTGCCAGCAGCCAAGAGTTGGTTTCCTACAATGAGCAGTACTTC. It is translated as CASSQELVSYNEQYF.